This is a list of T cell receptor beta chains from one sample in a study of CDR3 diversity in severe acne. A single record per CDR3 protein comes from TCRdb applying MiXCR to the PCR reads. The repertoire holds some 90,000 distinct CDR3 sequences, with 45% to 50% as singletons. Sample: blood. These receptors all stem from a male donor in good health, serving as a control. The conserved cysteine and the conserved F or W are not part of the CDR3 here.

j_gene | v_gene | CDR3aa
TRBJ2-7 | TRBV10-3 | ASRQHREAYEQY
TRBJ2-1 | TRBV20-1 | SARGTGVNEQF
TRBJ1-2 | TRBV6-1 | ASSVQGDYGYT
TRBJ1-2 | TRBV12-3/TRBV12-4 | ASSLGYIYGYT
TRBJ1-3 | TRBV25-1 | ASSVGTGTGNTIY
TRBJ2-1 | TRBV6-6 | ASLPGLYNEQF
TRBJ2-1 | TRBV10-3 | AIRGGDYNEQF
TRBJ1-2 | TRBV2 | ASTRGDFNYGYT
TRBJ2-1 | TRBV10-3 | AISGASGRASNEQF
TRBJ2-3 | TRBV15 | ATRDWEFFTDTQY
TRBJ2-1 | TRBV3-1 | ASSQEWREADEQF
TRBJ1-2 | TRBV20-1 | SAGGTYGYT
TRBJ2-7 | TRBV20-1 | SAQEVAGPTYEQY
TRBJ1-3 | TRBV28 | ASSPQTEYFSGNTIY
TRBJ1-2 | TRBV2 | ASDDQGDYGYA
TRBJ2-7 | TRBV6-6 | ASSERPTGLYYEQY
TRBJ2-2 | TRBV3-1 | ASSLGTGGTGELF
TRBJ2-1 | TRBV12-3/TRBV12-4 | ASRPIGTSHNEQF
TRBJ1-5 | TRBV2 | ASSVAGLGNQPQH
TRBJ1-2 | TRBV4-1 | ASSQLGDDGYT
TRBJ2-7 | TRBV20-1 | SARESGDSYEQY
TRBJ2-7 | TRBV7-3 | ASRATSGRREQY
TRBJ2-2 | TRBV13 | ASSFNQG
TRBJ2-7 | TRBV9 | ASSNRDRGTEQY
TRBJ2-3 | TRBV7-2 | ASSSSSTDTQY
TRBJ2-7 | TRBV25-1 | ATLQYEQY
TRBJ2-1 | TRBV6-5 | ASSYEWTGGPGEQF
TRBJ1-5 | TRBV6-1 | ASSETGQGQPQH
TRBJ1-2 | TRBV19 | AGRSLRTGGRDGYT
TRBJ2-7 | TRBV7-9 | ASSPRAGRLDNEQY
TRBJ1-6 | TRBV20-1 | SGSPGDSPLH
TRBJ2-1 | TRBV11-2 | ASTPPGLAGVFYNEQF
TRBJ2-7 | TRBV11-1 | ASSPHGRGRREQY
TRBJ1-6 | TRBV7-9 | ASSSSPLNSPLH
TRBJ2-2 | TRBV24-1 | ATSDFRGMDTGELF
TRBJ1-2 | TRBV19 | ASSPASGYGYT
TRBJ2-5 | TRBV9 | ASSAGETQY
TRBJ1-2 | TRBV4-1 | ASSRDSGYT
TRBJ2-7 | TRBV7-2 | ASAPAQTNGYTY
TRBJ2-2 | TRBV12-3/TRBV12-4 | ASNGGVRTGELF
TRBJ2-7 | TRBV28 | ASSYGTGGLEQY
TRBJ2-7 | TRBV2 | ASRPRQGREQY